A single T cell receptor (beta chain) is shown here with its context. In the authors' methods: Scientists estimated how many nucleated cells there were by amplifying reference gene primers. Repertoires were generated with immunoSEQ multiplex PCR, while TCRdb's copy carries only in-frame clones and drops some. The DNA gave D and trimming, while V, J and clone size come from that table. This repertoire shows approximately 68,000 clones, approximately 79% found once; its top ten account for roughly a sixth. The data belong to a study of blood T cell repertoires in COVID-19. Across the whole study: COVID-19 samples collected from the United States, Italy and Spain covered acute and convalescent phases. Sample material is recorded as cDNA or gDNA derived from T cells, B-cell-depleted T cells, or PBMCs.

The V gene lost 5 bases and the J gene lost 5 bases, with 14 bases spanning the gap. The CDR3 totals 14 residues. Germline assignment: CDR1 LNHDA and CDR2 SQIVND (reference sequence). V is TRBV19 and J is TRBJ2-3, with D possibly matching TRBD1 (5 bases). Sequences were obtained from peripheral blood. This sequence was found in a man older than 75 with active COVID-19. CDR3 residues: CASSRPRAQDTQYF. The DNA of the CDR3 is TGTGCCAGTAGTCGCCCCAGGGCCCAAGATACGCAGTATTTT.